Below are 23 T cell receptor beta chains sequenced from a single sample in a study of graft-versus-host responses after intestinal transplantation. Their antigens remain unidentified. The protocol was immunoSEQ multiplex PCR, while the TCRdb copy is restricted to in-frame clones and leaves out a portion. The sample has tens of thousands of clones, approximately 94% seen once. Source: unstimulated CD4+ T cells sorted from spleen or lymph node cells, taken before transplant. The receptors originated from a human donor who was the organ donor for an intestinal transplant.

The chain employs TRBV4-1 and TRBJ2-7, with D unresolved. CDR1 is MGHRA and CDR2 is YSYEKL in the germline V gene. The CDR3 covers 14 residues. V was clipped by 0 bases and J by 0 bases, with 6 bases between them. In DNA form, the CDR3 reads TGCGCCAGCAGCCAAGAAAGGAGCTCCTACGAGCAGTACTTC. Translation gives CASSQERSSYEQYF.

The J gene is TRBJ1-2, the V gene TRBV5-1, with unresolved D. CDR1 is SGHRS and CDR2 is YFSETQ in the germline V gene. The CDR3 is made up of 14 amino acids. V dropped 0 bases and J dropped 4 bases, with 10 bases sitting between them. CDR3 loop: CASSLAVGAYGYTF. Here the CDR3 DNA reads TGCGCCAGCAGCTTGGCCGTGGGCGCCTATGGCTACACCTTC.

The gene calls are TRBV27 and TRBJ1-1; D unresolved. This CDR3 has 15 residues. V lost 5 bases and J 0 bases, leaving 13 bases between the germline ends. The germline V gene has CDR1 MNHEY and CDR2 SMNVEV (reference sequence). The CDR3 nucleotides are TGTGCCAGCAGTCCCACTACAGCGTTGAACACTGAAGCTTTCTTT. Protein sequence: CASSPTTALNTEAFF.

V is TRBV7-9 and J is TRBJ1-1; D is possibly TRBD1 (5 bases). Trimming shortened V by 6 bases and J by 5 bases, and 16 bases separated the two germline ends. The CDR3 has 14 residues. CDR1 and CDR2 from the germline V gene are SEHNR and FQNEAQ (reference sequence). The CDR3 coding sequence is TGTGCCAGCAGGGGGCCCGGGGGTAGTACTGAAGCTTTCTTT. The encoded protein is CASRGPGGSTEAFF.

V usage is TRBV7-2 and J usage is TRBJ2-3; the D gene could be TRBD1 or TRBD2 (6 bases each). The germline V gene has CDR1 SGHTA and CDR2 FQGNSA. Trimming shortened V by 3 bases and J by 6 bases, and 10 bases separated the two germline ends. The CDR3 runs to 13 residues. This chain's CDR3 is CASSFWGADTQYF. In DNA form, the CDR3 reads TGTGCCAGCAGCTTTTGGGGGGCGGATACGCAGTATTTT.

J is TRBJ2-7 and V is TRBV19; 7 nucleotides line up with TRBD2. Germline loops: CDR1 LNHDA, CDR2 SQIVND (reference sequence). The CDR3 spans 11 residues. The V segment lost 7 bases and the J segment 9 bases; nucleotides outside the gene matches: 6. The CDR3 DNA follows: TGTGCCAGTAAGGGGAGGGAACGGCAGTACTTC. Translation: CASKGRERQYF.

The chain recombines TRBV11-3 with TRBJ2-2; D perhaps matches TRBD2 (6 bases). Looked up from germline, CDR1 is SGHNT and CDR2 is YENEEA. V dropped 5 bases and J dropped 5 bases, with 18 bases sitting between them. This CDR3 is built from 16 residues. The CDR3 is CASSLPGSGVTGELFF. Here the CDR3 DNA reads TGTGCCAGCAGCCTCCCGGGTAGCGGAGTTACCGGGGAGCTGTTTTTT. The whole variable domain, filled in from reference TRBV11-3 and TRBJ2-2, reads EAGVVQSPRYKIIEKKQPVAFWCNPISGHNTLYWYLQNLGQGPELLIRYENEEAVDDSQLPKDRFSAERLKGVDSTLKIQPAELGDSAVYLCASSLPGSGVTGELFFGEGSRLTVL.

J is TRBJ2-1 and V is TRBV5-1, with D perhaps matching TRBD1 or TRBD2 (5 bases each). Trimming took 0 bases from V and 0 from J, leaving 7 bases between them. CDR3 length equals 15 residues. CDR1 and CDR2 (germline): SGHRS, YFSETQ. The CDR3 DNA reads as TGCGCCAGCAGCTTGGATGGGGGCTCCTACAATGAGCAGTTCTTC. Protein product: CASSLDGGSYNEQFF.

V usage is TRBV29-1 and J usage is TRBJ2-3; 11 nucleotides agree with TRBD2. V lost 1 base and J lost 4; bases outside the gene matches: 1. The CDR3 covers 14 residues. Germline-derived CDR1 and CDR2 are SQVTM and ANQGSEA. CDR3 sequence: CSVEVSGGADTQYF. CDR3 nucleotides: TGCAGCGTTGAAGTTAGCGGGGGGGCAGATACGCAGTATTTT.

The CDR3, as DNA: TGCAGCGTTGAAGACCCTCGGACTAGCGGGACCTACGAGCAGTACTTC. This translates into CSVEDPRTSGTYEQYF. The V call is TRBV29-1, the J call TRBJ2-7; 12 bases agree with TRBD2. Germline CDR1 SQVTM, CDR2 ANQGSEA. Trimming at V came to 0 bases and at J to 2 bases, leaving 5 bases not matched to a gene. The CDR3 spans 16 residues.

The rearrangement links TRBV5-1 to TRBJ2-1; 9 bases are a match to TRBD1. This CDR3 region has 14 residues. The V gene end was trimmed by 4 bases and the J gene end by 9 bases; junction bases not matched to a gene: 8. CDR1 is SGHRS and CDR2 is YFSETQ in the germline V gene. CDR3 sequence (DNA): TGCGCCAGCAGCCGACGGACAGGGGAGGGTGAGCAGTTCTTC. It is translated as CASSRRTGEGEQFF.

The chain employs TRBV5-1 and TRBJ2-7; TRBD1 matches 8 bases. J gave up 0 bases and V 2 bases, and 7 bases lay outside the gene matches. The germline gives CDR1 SGHRS, CDR2 YFSETQ. The CDR3 contains 16 residues. The CDR3 nucleotides read TGCGCCAGCAGCTTCCGACAGGGGACCCCCTCCTACGAGCAGTACTTC. Its translation is CASSFRQGTPSYEQYF. The full variable domain, in which reference TRBV5-1 and TRBJ2-7 provide the parts outside the CDR3, is KAGVTQTPRYLIKTRGQQVTLSCSPISGHRSVSWYQQTPGQGLQFLFEYFSETQRNKGNFPGRFSGRQFSNSRSEMNVSTLELGDSALYLCASSFRQGTPSYEQYFGPGTRLTVT.

This sequence joins TRBV10-2 and TRBJ1-5; TRBD1 aligns across 9 bases. Trimming removed 2 bases from V and 4 bases from J; junction bases left unmatched: 3. CDR1 is WSHSY, CDR2 SAAADI, per germline. This CDR3 contains 15 residues. CDR3 in amino acids: CASSEKTGGNQPQHF. CDR3 sequence (DNA): TGCGCCAGCAGTGAGAAGACAGGGGGGAATCAGCCCCAGCATTTT.

The J gene is TRBJ1-2, the V gene TRBV5-1, with 11 bases aligning to TRBD1. The CDR3 spans 14 residues. Germline CDR1 and CDR2: SGHRS and YFSETQ. Germline trimming cut 4 bases from V and 7 bases from J; bases unmatched to any gene: 6. The CDR3, as DNA: TGCGCCAGCAGCCCCGGACAGGGGGCGGGTGGCTACACCTTC. Translated: CASSPGQGAGGYTF.

The chain combines TRBV19 with TRBJ2-3, with D tentatively TRBD1 or TRBD2 (5 bases each). CDR1 LNHDA and CDR2 SQIVND come from the germline V gene (reference sequence). There are 15 residues in the CDR3. Deletions cut 5 bases from V and 4 bases from J, with 16 bases between. The CDR3 region has the DNA TGTGCCAGTAGTGTCATGGGGGAAGGGCCAGATACGCAGTATTTT. Translation gives CASSVMGEGPDTQYF.

This rearrangement joins TRBV6-5 to TRBJ1-5, with D hard to call. CDR3 length: 12 amino acids. Trimming stripped 6 bases from V and 5 bases from J, with 8 bases between. Germline CDR1 and CDR2: MNHEY and SVGAGI. CDR3 nucleotides: TGTGCCAGCAGCGAGAGTCATCAGCCCCAGCATTTT. Translated, it gives CASSESHQPQHF.

The chain recombines TRBV5-5 with TRBJ2-2, with 7 positions matching TRBD1. Germline CDR1 is SGHKS and CDR2 is YYEKEE (reference sequence). V dropped 0 bases and J dropped 4; count of bases not matched to a gene: 3. The CDR3 contains 15 residues. The CDR3 region is CASSLEGAPTGELFF. For the CDR3, the DNA is TGTGCCAGCAGCTTGGAGGGGGCGCCCACCGGGGAGCTGTTTTTT. Together with reference TRBV5-5 and TRBJ2-2, the CDR3 gives the full variable domain: DAGVTQSPTHLIKTRGQQVTLRCSPISGHKSVSWYQQVLGQGPQFIFQYYEKEERGRGNFPDRFSARQFPNYSSELNVNALLLGDSALYLCASSLEGAPTGELFFGEGSRLTVL.

The chain links TRBV10-2 to TRBJ1-1; D perhaps matches TRBD1 (6 bases). The CDR3 sequence is 14 residues long. The germline V gene encodes CDR1 WSHSY and CDR2 SAAADI. V was shortened by 0 bases and J by 4 bases, with 9 bases between the two germline ends. The CDR3 DNA reads TGCGCCAGCAGTGAGTCCCTCAGGGGCACTGAAGCTTTCTTT. Translation: CASSESLRGTEAFF.

The CDR3 sequence is CASSPETGKIFGETQYF. DNA for the CDR3: TGTGCCAGCTCACCCGAGACAGGGAAGATTTTTGGAGAGACCCAGTACTTC. The chain recombines TRBV18 with TRBJ2-5; 7 nucleotides align to TRBD1. Trimming at V came to 3 bases and at J to 4 bases, leaving 14 bases not matched to a gene. CDR1 and CDR2 from the germline V gene are KGHSH and LQKENI. The CDR3 covers 17 residues.

This chain uses TRBV20-1 with TRBJ2-1; no reliable D call. Germline values: CDR1 DFQATT, CDR2 SNEGSKA (reference sequence). V lost 5 bases, J lost 4 bases, and 6 bases lay in between. The CDR3 totals 11 residues. CDR3 DNA sequence: TGCAGTGCTCAAGAGTACAATGAGCAGTTCTTC. Protein: CSAQEYNEQFF.

The chain combines TRBV15 with TRBJ2-7; D ambiguous. This CDR3 contains 12 residues. Trimming pared 0 bases from V and 6 bases from J, leaving 6 bases between. Germline CDR1 LNHNV, CDR2 YYDKDF (reference sequence). In DNA form, the CDR3 reads TGTGCCACCAGCAGAGACACGGGCGAGCAGTACTTC. Encoded protein: CATSRDTGEQYF.

This clone showed up just once. This chain uses TRBV28 with TRBJ2-7; D is perhaps TRBD1 or TRBD2 (5 bases each). V lost 6 bases to trimming and J lost 6 bases, with 18 bases between them. The CDR3 contains 14 residues. CDR1 is MDHEN, CDR2 SYDVKM, per germline. DNA for the CDR3: TGTGCCAGCAGGACCCGAGTTGTCGGGACCGAGCAGTACTTC. This translates into CASRTRVVGTEQYF.

The chain is built from TRBV6-1 and TRBJ2-7; D unclear. The CDR3 has 12 amino acids. V lost 1 base to trimming and J lost 0 bases, with 1 base between them. Germline CDR1 is MNHNS and CDR2 is SASEGT. The CDR3 region has the DNA TGTGCCAGCAGTGAAGGCTCCTACGAGCAGTACTTC. Its protein is CASSEGSYEQYF.